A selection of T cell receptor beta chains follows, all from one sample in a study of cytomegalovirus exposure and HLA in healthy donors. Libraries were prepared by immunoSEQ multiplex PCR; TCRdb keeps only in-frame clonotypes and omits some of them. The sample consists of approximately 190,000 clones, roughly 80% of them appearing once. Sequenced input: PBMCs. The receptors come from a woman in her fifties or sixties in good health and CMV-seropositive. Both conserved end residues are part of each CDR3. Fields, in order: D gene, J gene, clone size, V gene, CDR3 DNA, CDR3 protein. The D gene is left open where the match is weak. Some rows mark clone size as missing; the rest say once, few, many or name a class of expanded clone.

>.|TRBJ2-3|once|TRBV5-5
TGTGCCAGCAGCTTGGCTTCGCGAGGTTTCAGCACAGATACGCAGTATTTT
CASSLASRGFSTDTQYF
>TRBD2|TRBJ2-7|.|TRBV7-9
TGTGCCAGCAGCTTAGAGCCTGGGACTAGCGGGAGGTCCTCGCACGAGCAGTACTTC
CASSLEPGTSGRSSHEQYF
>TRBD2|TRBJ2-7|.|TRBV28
TGTGCCAGCAGCCTTGGGGGGGGCGAGCAGTACTTC
CASSLGGGEQYF
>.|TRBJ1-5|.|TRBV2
TGTGCCAGCAGTGGCGGCAGGGGTGGGGAGCCCCAGCATTTT
CASSGGRGGEPQHF
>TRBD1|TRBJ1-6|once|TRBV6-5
TGTGCCAGGCGGACAGGGGGTCCGGGACGGCCCCTCCACTTT
CARRTGGPGRPLHF
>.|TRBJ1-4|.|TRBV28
TGTGCCAGCAGTTACAGGTTAGAAAAACTGTTTTTT
CASSYRLEKLFF
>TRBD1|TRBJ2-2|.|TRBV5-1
TGCGCCAGCAGCTTGGTACAGGGGACCGGGGAGCTGTTTTTT
CASSLVQGTGELFF
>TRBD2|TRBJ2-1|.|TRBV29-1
TGCAGCGCCCCCCGCGGGGGAGAGAATGAGCAGTTCTTC
CSAPRGGENEQFF
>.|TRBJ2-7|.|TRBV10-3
TGTGCCATCAGTGGTGGGCAGACCTACGAGCAGTACTTC
CAISGGQTYEQYF
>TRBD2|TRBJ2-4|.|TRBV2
TGTGCCAGCAGTGAAGCTTGGTGGCTAGCGGGGTCCCTAGCCAAAAACATTCAGTACTTC
CASSEAWWLAGSLAKNIQYF
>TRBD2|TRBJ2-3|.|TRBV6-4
TGTGCCAGCAGCGCCGGGACTAGCGGCACAGATACGCAGTATTTT
CASSAGTSGTDTQYF
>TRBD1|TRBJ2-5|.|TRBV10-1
TGCGCCAGCAGTGATGGACAGGAAGAGACCCAGTACTTC
CASSDGQEETQYF
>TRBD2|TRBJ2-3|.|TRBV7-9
TGTGCCAGCCCGGTTAGCGGGGGCTCCACAGATACGCAGTATTTT
CASPVSGGSTDTQYF
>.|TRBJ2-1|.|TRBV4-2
TGTGCCAGCAGCCAGGCAGGACTATCGAATTACAATGAGCAGTTCTTC
CASSQAGLSNYNEQFF
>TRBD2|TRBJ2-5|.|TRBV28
TGTGCCAGCAGTACACCAGCGGGAGGGGGGGAGACCCAGTACTTC
CASSTPAGGGETQYF
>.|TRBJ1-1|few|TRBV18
TGTGCCAGCTCACCCGGACACATGAACACTGAAGCTTTCTTT
CASSPGHMNTEAFF
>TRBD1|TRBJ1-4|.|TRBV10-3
TGTGCCATCAGTGAGTCCGACCAGGGGGAGGAAAAACTGTTTTTT
CAISESDQGEEKLFF
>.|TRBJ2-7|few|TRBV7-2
TGTGCCAGCAGCCAGGGACTTACCGCCTACGAGCAGTACTTC
CASSQGLTAYEQYF
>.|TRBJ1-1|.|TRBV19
TGTGCCAGTAATCAGGGGAAGGGTACCTCTTTT
CASNQGKGTSF
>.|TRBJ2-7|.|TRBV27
TGTGCCAGCAGTCCAGGGACACGAATAAGTTCCTACGAGCAGTACTTC
CASSPGTRISSYEQYF
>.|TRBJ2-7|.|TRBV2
TGTGCCAGCAGCCGAGGGGTTACAGGGGAGCAGTACTTC
CASSRGVTGEQYF
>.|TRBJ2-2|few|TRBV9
TGTGCCAGCAGCGTAGACAGATCGAACACCGGGGAGCTGTTTTTT
CASSVDRSNTGELFF
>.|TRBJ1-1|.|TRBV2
TGTGCCAGCAGTGAGCCTATACCGAACACTGAAGCTTTCTTT
CASSEPIPNTEAFF
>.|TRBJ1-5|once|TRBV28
TGTGCCAGCACCGCCGGGACTGCTAGAATAGGTCAGCCCCAGCATTTT
CASTAGTARIGQPQHF
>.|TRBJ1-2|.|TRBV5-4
TGTGCCCTGGCTTCGGGGGGGGAGAACGGCACCTTC
CALASGGENGTF
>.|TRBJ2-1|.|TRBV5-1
TGCGCCAGCAGCTCGGGGGTCTCCTACAATGAGCAGTTCTTC
CASSSGVSYNEQFF
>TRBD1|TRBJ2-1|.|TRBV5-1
TGCGCCAGCAGCTTCCCCGGGACAGGATCTTACAATGAGCAGTTCTTC
CASSFPGTGSYNEQFF
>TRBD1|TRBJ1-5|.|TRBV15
TGTGCCACCAGCAGATTTACGCCGACAGGGCCCCATCAGCCCCAGCATTTT
CATSRFTPTGPHQPQHF
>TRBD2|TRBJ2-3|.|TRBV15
TGTGCCACCAGCGGAGCGGGAGGGGGAGCGGATACGCAGTATTTT
CATSGAGGGADTQYF
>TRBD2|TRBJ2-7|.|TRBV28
TGTGCCAGCAGCACGAAGCGGGGGGCAAGCTACGAGCAGTACTTC
CASSTKRGASYEQYF
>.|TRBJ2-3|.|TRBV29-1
TGCAGCGTTGTTTCGTCTAGCACAGATACGCAGTATTTT
CSVVSSSTDTQYF
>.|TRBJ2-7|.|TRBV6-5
TGTGCCAGCAGTTACACAGCACTTGGACTCTCCTACGAGCAGTACTTC
CASSYTALGLSYEQYF
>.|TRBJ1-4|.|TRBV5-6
TGTGCCAGCAGCTTGATGAGAAATGAAAAACTGTTTTTT
CASSLMRNEKLFF